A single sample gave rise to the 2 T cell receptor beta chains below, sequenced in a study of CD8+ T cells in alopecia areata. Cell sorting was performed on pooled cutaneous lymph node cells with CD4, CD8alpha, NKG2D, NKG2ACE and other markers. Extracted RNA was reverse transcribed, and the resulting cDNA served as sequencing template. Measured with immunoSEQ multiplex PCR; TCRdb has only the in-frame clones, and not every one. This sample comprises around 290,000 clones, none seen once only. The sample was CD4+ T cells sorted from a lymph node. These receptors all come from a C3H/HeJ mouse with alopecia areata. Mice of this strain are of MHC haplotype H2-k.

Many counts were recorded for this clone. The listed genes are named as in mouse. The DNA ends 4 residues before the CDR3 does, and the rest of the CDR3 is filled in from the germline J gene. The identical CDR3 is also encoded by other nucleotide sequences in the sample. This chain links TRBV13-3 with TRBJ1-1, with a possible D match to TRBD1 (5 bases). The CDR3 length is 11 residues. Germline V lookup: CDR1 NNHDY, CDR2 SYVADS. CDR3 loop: CASSDRGEVFF. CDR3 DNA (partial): TGTGCCAGCAGTGATAGGGGA.

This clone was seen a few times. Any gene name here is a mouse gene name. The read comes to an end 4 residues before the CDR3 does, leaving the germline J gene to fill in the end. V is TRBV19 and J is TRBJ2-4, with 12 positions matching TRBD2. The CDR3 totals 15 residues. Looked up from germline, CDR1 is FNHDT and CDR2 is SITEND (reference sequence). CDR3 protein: CASSILGLGGNTLYF. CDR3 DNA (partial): TGTGCCAGCAGTATCCTCGGACTGGGGGGGAAC.